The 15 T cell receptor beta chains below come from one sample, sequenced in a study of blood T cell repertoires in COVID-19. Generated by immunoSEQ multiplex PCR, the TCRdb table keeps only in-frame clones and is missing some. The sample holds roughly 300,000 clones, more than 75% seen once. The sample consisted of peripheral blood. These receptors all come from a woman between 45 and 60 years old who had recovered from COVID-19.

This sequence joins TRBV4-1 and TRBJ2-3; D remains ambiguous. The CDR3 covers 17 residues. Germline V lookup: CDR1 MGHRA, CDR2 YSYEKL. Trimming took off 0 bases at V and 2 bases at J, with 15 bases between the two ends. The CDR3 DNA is TGCGCCAGCAGCCAAGAATTCCCCCGCGTGTTCACAGATACGCAGTATTTT. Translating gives CASSQEFPRVFTDTQYF.

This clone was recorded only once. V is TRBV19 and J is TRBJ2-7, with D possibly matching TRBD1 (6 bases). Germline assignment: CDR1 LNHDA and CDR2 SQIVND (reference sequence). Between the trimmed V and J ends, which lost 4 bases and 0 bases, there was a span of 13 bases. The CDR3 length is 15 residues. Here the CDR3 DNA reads TGTGCCAGTAGTACGTCAGGGGTGAGCTCCTACGAGCAGTACTTC. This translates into CASSTSGVSSYEQYF.

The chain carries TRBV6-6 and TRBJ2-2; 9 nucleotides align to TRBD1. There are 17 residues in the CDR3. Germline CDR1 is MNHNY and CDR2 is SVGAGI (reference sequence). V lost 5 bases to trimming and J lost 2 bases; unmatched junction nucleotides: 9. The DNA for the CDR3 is TGTGCCAGCAGTCGTACAGGGGGCTCGGCTAACACCGGGGAGCTGTTTTTT. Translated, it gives CASSRTGGSANTGELFF.

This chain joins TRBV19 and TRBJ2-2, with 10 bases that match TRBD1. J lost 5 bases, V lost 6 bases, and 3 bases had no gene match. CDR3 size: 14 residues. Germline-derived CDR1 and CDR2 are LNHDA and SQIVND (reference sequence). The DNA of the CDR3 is TGTGCCAGTAGCGACAGGGGGCAAACCGGGGAGCTGTTTTTT. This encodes CASSDRGQTGELFF. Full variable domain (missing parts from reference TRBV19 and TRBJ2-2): DGGITQSPKYLFRKEGQNVTLSCEQNLNHDAMYWYRQDPGQGLRLIYYSQIVNDFQKGDIAEGYSVSREKKESFPLTVTSAQKNPTAFYLCASSDRGQTGELFFGEGSRLTVL.

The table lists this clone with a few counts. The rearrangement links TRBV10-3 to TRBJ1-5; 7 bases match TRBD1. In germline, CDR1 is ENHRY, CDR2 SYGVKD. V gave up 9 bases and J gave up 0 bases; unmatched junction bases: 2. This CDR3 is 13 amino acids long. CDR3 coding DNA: TGTGCCATAGGGACAGATAGCAATCAGCCCCAGCATTTT. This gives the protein CAIGTDSNQPQHF.

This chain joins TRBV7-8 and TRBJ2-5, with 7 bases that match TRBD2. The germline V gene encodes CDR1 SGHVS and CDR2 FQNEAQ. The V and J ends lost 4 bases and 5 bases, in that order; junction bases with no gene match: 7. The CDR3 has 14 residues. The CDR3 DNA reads TGTGCCAGCAGCTCCGAGCGGGGTGGTGAGACCCAGTACTTC. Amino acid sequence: CASSSERGGETQYF.

This chain's CDR3 is CASSPPELTSNTEAFF. In nucleotides, the CDR3 is TGTGCCAGCTCACCTCCCGAATTAACATCGAACACTGAAGCTTTCTTT. The rearrangement joins TRBV18 to TRBJ1-1; the D is unclear. From germline, CDR1 is KGHSH and CDR2 LQKENI. Trimming took 3 bases from V and 1 from J, leaving 15 bases between them. CDR3 length equals 16 residues.

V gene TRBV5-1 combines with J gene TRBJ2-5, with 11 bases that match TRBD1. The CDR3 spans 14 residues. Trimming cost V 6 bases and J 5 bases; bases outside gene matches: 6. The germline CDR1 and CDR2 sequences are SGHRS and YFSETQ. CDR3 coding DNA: TGCGCCAGCACCGGACAGGGGGCTAGGGAGACCCAGTACTTC. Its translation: CASTGQGARETQYF.

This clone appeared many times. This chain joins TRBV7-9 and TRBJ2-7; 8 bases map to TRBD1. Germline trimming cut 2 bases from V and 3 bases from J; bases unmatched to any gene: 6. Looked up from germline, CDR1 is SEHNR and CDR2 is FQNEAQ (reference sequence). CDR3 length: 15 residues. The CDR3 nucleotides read TGTGCCAGCAGCTTATACGGACAGGGACACTACGAGCAGTACTTC. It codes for CASSLYGQGHYEQYF.

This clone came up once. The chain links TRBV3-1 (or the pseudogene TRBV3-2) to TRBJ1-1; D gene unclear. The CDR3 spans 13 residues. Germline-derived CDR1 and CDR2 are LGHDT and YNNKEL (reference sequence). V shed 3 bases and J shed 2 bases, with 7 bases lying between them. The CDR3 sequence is CASSQKRNTEAFF. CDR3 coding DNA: TGTGCCAGCAGCCAGAAGAGAAACACTGAAGCTTTCTTT.

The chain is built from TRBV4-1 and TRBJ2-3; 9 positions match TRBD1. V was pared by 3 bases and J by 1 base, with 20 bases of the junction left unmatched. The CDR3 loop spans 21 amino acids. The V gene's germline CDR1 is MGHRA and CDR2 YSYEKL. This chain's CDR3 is CASSQRGAGTGKAGGTDTQYF. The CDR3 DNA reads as TGCGCCAGCAGCCAGCGCGGGGCCGGGACAGGGAAAGCGGGCGGCACAGATACGCAGTATTTT.

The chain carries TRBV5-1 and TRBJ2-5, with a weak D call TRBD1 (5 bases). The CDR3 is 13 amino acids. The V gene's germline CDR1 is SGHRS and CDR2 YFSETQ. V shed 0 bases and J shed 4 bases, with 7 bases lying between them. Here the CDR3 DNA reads TGCGCCAGCAGCTTGGGGACACTAGAGACCCAGTACTTC. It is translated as CASSLGTLETQYF. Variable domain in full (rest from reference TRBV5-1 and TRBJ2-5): KAGVTQTPRYLIKTRGQQVTLSCSPISGHRSVSWYQQTPGQGLQFLFEYFSETQRNKGNFPGRFSGRQFSNSRSEMNVSTLELGDSALYLCASSLGTLETQYFGPGTRLLVL.

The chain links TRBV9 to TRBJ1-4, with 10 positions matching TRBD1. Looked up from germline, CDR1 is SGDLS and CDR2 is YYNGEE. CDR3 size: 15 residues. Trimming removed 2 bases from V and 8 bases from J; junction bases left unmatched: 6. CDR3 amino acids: CASSVGGTGEEKLFF. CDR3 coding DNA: TGTGCCAGCAGCGTCGGAGGGACAGGGGAGGAAAAACTGTTTTTT.

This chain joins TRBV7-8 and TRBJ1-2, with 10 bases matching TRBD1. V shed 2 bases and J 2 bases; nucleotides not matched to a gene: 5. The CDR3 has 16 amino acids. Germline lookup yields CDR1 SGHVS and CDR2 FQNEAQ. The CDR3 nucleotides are TGTGCCAGCAGCTTACCCCGGGACAGGGGAAACTATGGCTACACCTTC. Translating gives CASSLPRDRGNYGYTF. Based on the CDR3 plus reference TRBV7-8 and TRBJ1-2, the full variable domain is GAGVSQSPRYKVAKRGQDVALRCDPISGHVSLFWYQQALGQGPEFLTYFQNEAQLDKSGLPSDRFFAERPEGSVSTLKIQRTQQEDSAVYLCASSLPRDRGNYGYTFGSGTRLTVV.

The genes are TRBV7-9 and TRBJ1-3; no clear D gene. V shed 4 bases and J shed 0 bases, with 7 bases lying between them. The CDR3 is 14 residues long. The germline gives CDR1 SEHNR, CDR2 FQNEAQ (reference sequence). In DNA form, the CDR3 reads TGTGCCAGCAGCTATTGGAGCTCTGGAAACACCATATATTTT. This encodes CASSYWSSGNTIYF.